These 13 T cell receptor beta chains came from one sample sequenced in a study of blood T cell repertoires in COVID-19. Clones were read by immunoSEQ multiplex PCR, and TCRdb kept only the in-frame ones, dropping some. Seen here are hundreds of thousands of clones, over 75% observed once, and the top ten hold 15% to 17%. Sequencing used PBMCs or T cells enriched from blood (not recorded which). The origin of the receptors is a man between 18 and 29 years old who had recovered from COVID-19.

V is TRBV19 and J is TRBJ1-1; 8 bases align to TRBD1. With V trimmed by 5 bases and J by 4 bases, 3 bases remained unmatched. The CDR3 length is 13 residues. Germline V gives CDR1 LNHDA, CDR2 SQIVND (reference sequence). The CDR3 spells CASSGQGSTEAFF. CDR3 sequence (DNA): TGTGCCAGTAGTGGACAGGGAAGCACTGAAGCTTTCTTT.

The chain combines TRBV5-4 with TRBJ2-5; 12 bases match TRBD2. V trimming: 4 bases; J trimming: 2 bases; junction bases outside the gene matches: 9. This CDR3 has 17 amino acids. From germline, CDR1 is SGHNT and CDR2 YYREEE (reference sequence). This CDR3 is CASSPGLAGGPQETQYF. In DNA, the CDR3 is TGTGCCAGCAGCCCGGGCCTAGCGGGGGGGCCTCAAGAGACCCAGTACTTC.

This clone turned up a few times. CDR3 in amino acids: CASSYAGRQFQETQYF. CDR3 nucleotides: TGTGCCAGCAGTTACGCGGGACGGCAGTTCCAAGAGACCCAGTACTTC. This rearrangement joins TRBV6-8 to TRBJ2-5, with D tentatively TRBD2 (6 bases). Germline V CDR1 and CDR2: MNHGY, SAAAGT. The CDR3 sequence is 16 residues long. V gave up 2 bases and J gave up 1 base, with 14 bases separating them.

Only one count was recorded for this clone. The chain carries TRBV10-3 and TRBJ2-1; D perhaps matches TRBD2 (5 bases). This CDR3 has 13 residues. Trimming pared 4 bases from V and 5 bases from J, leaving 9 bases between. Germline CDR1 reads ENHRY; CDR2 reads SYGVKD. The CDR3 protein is CAISVAGNNEQFF. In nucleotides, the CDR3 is TGTGCCATCAGTGTGGCCGGGAACAATGAGCAGTTCTTC.

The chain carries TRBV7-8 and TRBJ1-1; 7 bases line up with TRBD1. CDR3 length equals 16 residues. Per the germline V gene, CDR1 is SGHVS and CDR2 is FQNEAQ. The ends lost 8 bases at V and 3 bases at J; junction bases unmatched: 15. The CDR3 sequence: CASVNYRQGGDTEAFF. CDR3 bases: TGTGCCAGCGTAAACTATCGACAGGGCGGGGACACTGAAGCTTTCTTT.

The CDR3 reads CASSGQGGEKLFF. The CDR3 DNA follows: TGTGCCAGCAGCGGGCAGGGTGGCGAAAAACTGTTTTTT. The chain has TRBV3-1 (or the pseudogene TRBV3-2) and TRBJ1-4; D may be TRBD1 (5 bases). From germline, CDR1 is LGHDT and CDR2 YNNKEL (reference sequence). V shed 5 bases and J shed 8 bases, with 12 bases lying between them. The CDR3 contains 13 residues.

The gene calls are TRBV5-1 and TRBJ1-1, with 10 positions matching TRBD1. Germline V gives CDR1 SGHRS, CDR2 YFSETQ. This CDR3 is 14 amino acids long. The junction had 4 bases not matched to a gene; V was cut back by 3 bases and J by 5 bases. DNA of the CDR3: TGCGCCAGCAGCTCGGGACAGGGGTGGACTGAAGCTTTCTTT. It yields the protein CASSSGQGWTEAFF.

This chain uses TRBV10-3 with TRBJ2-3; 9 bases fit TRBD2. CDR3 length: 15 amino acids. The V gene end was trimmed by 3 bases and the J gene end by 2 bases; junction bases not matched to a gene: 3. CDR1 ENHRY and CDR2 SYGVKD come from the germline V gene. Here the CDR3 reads CAISDPSGATDTQYF. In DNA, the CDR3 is TGTGCCATCAGTGACCCTAGCGGGGCCACAGATACGCAGTATTTT.

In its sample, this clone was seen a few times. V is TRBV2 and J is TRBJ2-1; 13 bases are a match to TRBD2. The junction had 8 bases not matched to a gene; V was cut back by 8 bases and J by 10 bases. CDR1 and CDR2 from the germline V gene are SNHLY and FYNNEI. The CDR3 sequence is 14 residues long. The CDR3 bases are TGTGCCAGCGGCGGACTAGCGGGAGTTGGGGAGCAGTTCTTC. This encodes CASGGLAGVGEQFF.

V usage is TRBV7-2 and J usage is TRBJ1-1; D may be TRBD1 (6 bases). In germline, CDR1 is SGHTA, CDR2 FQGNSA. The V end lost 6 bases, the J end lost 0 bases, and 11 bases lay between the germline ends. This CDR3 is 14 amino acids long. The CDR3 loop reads CASSFNRVNTEAFF. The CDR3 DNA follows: TGTGCCAGCAGTTTTAACAGGGTGAACACTGAAGCTTTCTTT.

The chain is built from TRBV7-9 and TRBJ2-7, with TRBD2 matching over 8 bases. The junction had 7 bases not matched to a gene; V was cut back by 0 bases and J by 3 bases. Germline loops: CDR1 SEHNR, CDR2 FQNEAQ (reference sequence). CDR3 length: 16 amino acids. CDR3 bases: TGTGCCAGCAGCTTAGCCCTGGGCGGGGGGAACTACGAGCAGTACTTC. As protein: CASSLALGGGNYEQYF. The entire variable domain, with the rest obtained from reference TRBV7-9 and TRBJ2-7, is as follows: DTGVSQNPRHKITKRGQNVTFRCDPISEHNRLYWYRQTLGQGPEFLTYFQNEAQLEKSRLLSDRFSAERPKGSFSTLEIQRTEQGDSAMYLCASSLALGGGNYEQYFGPGTRLTVT.

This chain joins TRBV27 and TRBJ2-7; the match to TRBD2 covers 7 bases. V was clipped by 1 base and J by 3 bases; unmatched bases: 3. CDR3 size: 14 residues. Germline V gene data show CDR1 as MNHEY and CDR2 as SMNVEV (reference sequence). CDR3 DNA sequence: TGTGCCAGCAGTTTATACGGGGGGAACTACGAGCAGTACTTC. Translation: CASSLYGGNYEQYF.

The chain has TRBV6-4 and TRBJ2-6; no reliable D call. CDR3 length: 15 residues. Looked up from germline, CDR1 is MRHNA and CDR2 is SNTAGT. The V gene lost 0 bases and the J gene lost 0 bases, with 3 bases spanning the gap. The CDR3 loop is CASSDSSSGANVLTF. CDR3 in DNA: TGTGCCAGCAGTGACTCCAGCTCTGGGGCCAACGTCCTGACTTTC.